One sample yielded the 17 T cell receptor beta chains listed below, sequenced in a study of OX40 agonist ivuxolimab in advanced cancers. The data were produced by immunoSEQ multiplex PCR, yet TCRdb's version contains in-frame clones alone and is incomplete. Among approximately 60,000 clones listed, more than 70% were seen once. The sequencing here drew on CD4+ or CD8+ T cells sorted from blood, taken in a trial of the OX40 agonist ivuxolimab. These TCRs come from an adult with an advanced solid tumor such as melanoma, head and neck, liver or kidney cancer.

This chain uses TRBV9 with TRBJ2-3, with 9 nucleotides matching TRBD2. J was trimmed by 2 bases and V by 3 bases; bases with no gene match: 10. The germline gives CDR1 SGDLS, CDR2 YYNGEE. The CDR3 totals 17 residues. The CDR3 sequence: CASSAQAGGLSTDTQYF. In DNA, the CDR3 is TGTGCCAGCAGCGCCCAAGCGGGAGGACTCTCCACAGATACGCAGTATTTT.

The rearrangement joins TRBV6-5 to TRBJ2-3, with D perhaps TRBD1 (6 bases). Germline values: CDR1 MNHEY, CDR2 SVGAGI. This CDR3 has 15 amino acids. V was shortened by 0 bases and J by 5 bases, with 12 bases between the two germline ends. DNA of the CDR3: TGTGCCAGCAGTTACTCTGGACAGTTCGGAGATACGCAGTATTTT. This codes for CASSYSGQFGDTQYF.

The gene calls are TRBV2 and TRBJ2-7; D possibly corresponds to TRBD2 (6 bases). Germline V lookup: CDR1 SNHLY, CDR2 FYNNEI. V lost 6 bases, J lost 3 bases, and 12 bases lay in between. The CDR3 loop spans 13 amino acids. The CDR3 region is CASREGLDYEQYF. CDR3 sequence (DNA): TGTGCCAGCAGGGAGGGACTCGACTACGAGCAGTACTTC.

The rearrangement uses TRBV11-2 and TRBJ2-3; no clear D gene. Germline CDR1 is SGHAT and CDR2 is FQNNGV. V lost 2 bases, J lost 6 bases, and 18 bases lay in between. The CDR3 extends over 16 amino acids. The CDR3 DNA is TGTGCCAGCAGCTTACTCGGGCAGAGCAGGTTTGATACGCAGTATTTT. As protein: CASSLLGQSRFDTQYF.

This clone was seen only once. The chain employs TRBV28 and TRBJ2-3; the D gene is possibly TRBD1 (5 bases). The CDR3 has 13 amino acids. Germline CDR1 and CDR2: MDHEN and SYDVKM. V shed 1 base and J shed 7 bases, with 9 bases lying between them. CDR3 sequence (DNA): TGTGCCAGCAGTTTATTAGGGGTGCATACGCAGTATTTT. It specifies CASSLLGVHTQYF.

The CDR3 bases are TGTGCCAGCAGCTTAGCCAGCTCTTGGGGGGCCAACGTCCTGACTTTC. Its protein product is CASSLASSWGANVLTF. V usage is TRBV7-8 and J usage is TRBJ2-6; D is undetermined. Looked up from germline, CDR1 is SGHVS and CDR2 is FQNEAQ. Trimming cost V 0 bases and J 4 bases, with 10 bases left between them. There are 16 residues in the CDR3.

The V and J genes are TRBV6-1 and TRBJ2-1; tentative D call: TRBD2 (5 bases). V was pared by 3 bases and J by 15 bases, with 15 bases between. Per germline, CDR1 MNHNS and CDR2 SASEGT. This CDR3 spans 12 amino acids. This CDR3 reads CASSDRSSGVFF. In DNA form, the CDR3 reads TGTGCCAGCAGTGATCGGTCCTCCGGGGTGTTCTTC.

The chain links TRBV30 to TRBJ2-1, with 7 positions matching TRBD2. V shed 1 base, J shed 0 bases, and the junction held 6 bases outside the gene matches. The CDR3 runs 16 residues. The germline V gene encodes CDR1 GTSNPN and CDR2 SVGIG (reference sequence). CDR3 protein: CAWSAGRGSSYNEQFF. DNA for the CDR3: TGTGCCTGGAGTGCGGGTCGCGGGAGCTCCTACAATGAGCAGTTCTTC. Full variable domain (outside the CDR3, taken from reference TRBV30 and TRBJ2-1): SQTIHQWPATLVQPVGSPLSLECTVEGTSNPNLYWYRQAAGRGLQLLFYSVGIGQISSEVPQNLSASRPQDRQFILSSKKLLLSDSGFYLCAWSAGRGSSYNEQFFGPGTRLTVL.

This chain joins TRBV27 and TRBJ2-1; D perhaps matches TRBD2 (5 bases). In germline, CDR1 is MNHEY, CDR2 SMNVEV (reference sequence). The CDR3 runs 15 residues. V dropped 4 bases and J dropped 6 bases, with 16 bases sitting between them. As DNA, the CDR3 is TGTGCCAGCAGTTCGTTGGGAGTTGGTATCAATGAGCAGTTCTTC. Amino acids: CASSSLGVGINEQFF.

The chain employs TRBV30 and TRBJ1-5; maybe TRBD1 (5 bases). There are 13 residues in the CDR3. Germline V gene sequence: CDR1 GTSNPN, CDR2 SVGIG (reference sequence). Trimming left V 0 bases short and J 5 bases short, with 8 bases between. The DNA for the CDR3 is TGTGCCTGGAGTGTCGCGGGGGATCAGCCCCAGCATTTT. As protein: CAWSVAGDQPQHF.

This chain uses TRBV5-1 with TRBJ2-1, with 9 bases aligning to TRBD1. Germline V gene sequence: CDR1 SGHRS, CDR2 YFSETQ. The CDR3 has 16 amino acids. J lost 2 bases, V lost 2 bases, and 5 bases had no gene match. Written as DNA, the CDR3 is TGCGCCAGCAGCTTTGCCGGGACAGGGACCTACAATGAGCAGTTCTTC. Translated, it gives CASSFAGTGTYNEQFF.

V usage is TRBV11-2 and J usage is TRBJ2-2; D is unclear. The germline V and J ends were trimmed by 1 base and 7 bases, with 4 bases remaining between them. CDR3 length: 12 amino acids. Germline V gives CDR1 SGHAT, CDR2 FQNNGV. As DNA, the CDR3 is TGTGCCAGCAGCTTAGTTGTCGGGGAGCTGTTTTTT. Its protein product is CASSLVVGELFF.

This CDR3 reads CASNGNGGPYNEQFF. Here the CDR3 DNA reads TGTGCCAGCAATGGTAACGGAGGGCCGTACAATGAGCAGTTCTTC. The chain combines TRBV28 with TRBJ2-1; D possibly corresponds to TRBD2 (6 bases). Germline CDR1 MDHEN, CDR2 SYDVKM. V dropped 7 bases and J dropped 4 bases, with 17 bases sitting between them. The CDR3 has 15 residues.

The CDR3 reads CASRYEQNRNTEAFF. The DNA of the CDR3 is TGTGCCAGCAGATACGAACAGAATCGGAACACTGAAGCTTTCTTT. The gene calls are TRBV6-5 and TRBJ1-1; D is undetermined. Germline V gene data show CDR1 as MNHEY and CDR2 as SVGAGI. The CDR3 has 15 residues. Trimming removed 6 bases from V and 1 base from J, with 15 bases in between.

This sequence joins TRBV6-1 and TRBJ2-6, with 7 bases fitting TRBD1. The CDR3 contains 15 residues. Germline trimming cut 2 bases from V and 2 bases from J; bases unmatched to any gene: 0. Germline CDR1 reads MNHNS; CDR2 reads SASEGT. CDR3 nucleotides: TGTGCCAGCAGTGAAACAGGGGCTGGGGCCAACGTCCTGACTTTC. It specifies CASSETGAGANVLTF.

The chain links TRBV7-9 to TRBJ2-7; D may be TRBD1 (5 bases). The length of the CDR3 is 14 residues. Germline loops: CDR1 SEHNR, CDR2 FQNEAQ (reference sequence). Trimming removed 1 base from V and 0 bases from J, with 7 bases in between. The CDR3 nucleotides read TGTGCCAGCAGCTTAGAAGGACACTCCTACGAGCAGTACTTC. Its translation: CASSLEGHSYEQYF. The full variable domain, in which reference TRBV7-9 and TRBJ2-7 provide the parts outside the CDR3, is DTGVSQNPRHKITKRGQNVTFRCDPISEHNRLYWYRQTLGQGPEFLTYFQNEAQLEKSRLLSDRFSAERPKGSFSTLEIQRTEQGDSAMYLCASSLEGHSYEQYFGPGTRLTVT.

This rearrangement joins TRBV7-9 to TRBJ1-2, with 7 bases aligning to TRBD1. The CDR3 totals 13 residues. Looked up from germline, CDR1 is SEHNR and CDR2 is FQNEAQ (reference sequence). J was trimmed by 4 bases and V by 6 bases; bases with no gene match: 5. In nucleotides, the CDR3 is TGTGCCAGCAGTCCCCCAGGGGGCTATGGCTACACCTTC. This gives the protein CASSPPGGYGYTF.